This T cell receptor beta chain stems from a study of cytomegalovirus exposure and HLA in healthy donors. Findings and caveats of the study: Accurate HLA-A and HLA-B prediction from TCR beta sequences was reported for most subjects.

This CDR3 region has 21 residues. Germline V gene sequence: CDR1 MGHRA, CDR2 YSYEKL. V lost 3 bases, J lost 0 bases, and 17 bases stayed unmatched. In regard to this clone: Its antigen is not known.

13 Jbeta primers and 60 Vbeta primers were used for the PCR. Assay: immunoSEQ multiplex PCR; the TCRdb copy retains only in-frame clones and omits some. There are around 80,000 clones in the sample; around three quarters occur only once, and 3.5% to 5.5% lies in the top ten. Sequenced sample: PBMCs. The genes are TRBV4-1 and TRBJ2-3; TRBD2 agrees at 11 bases. This TCR came from a man aged 40-49 years in good health and CMV-seronegative. Written as DNA, the CDR3 is TGCGCCAGCAGCCAGGACCTACTAGCGGGAGCGTCTCCCCTTAGCACAGATACGCAGTATTTT. Its protein is CASSQDLLAGASPLSTDTQYF.